This paragraph reports one T cell receptor (beta chain). Its antigen is still unknown. The data stem from a study of shared clonotypes between healthy human individuals. General study findings and limits: Clonotypes that were shared across a handful of donors made up 4% to 6% of naive CD4 clonotypes. Having only a few donors restricted how much genetic and exposure-history diversity was captured.

TCRdb's table, derived via immunoSEQ multiplex PCR, lists solely in-frame clones and lacks some. In the table there are approximately 2,200,000 clones, more than 85% of which are singletons. The V segment lost 6 bases and the J segment 7 bases; nucleotides outside the gene matches: 8. The CDR3 contains 14 residues. CDR1 MNHEY and CDR2 SMNVEV come from the germline V gene (reference sequence). CD45RO-negative, CCR7-selected cells formed the naive CD8 fraction, which excluded terminally differentiated effector memory CD45RA+ cells. Sequencing was carried out using naive CD8+ T cells from PBMCs. This clonotype was obtained from a young man in good health. Some clones in this sample may be carry-over from other donors' samples. The gene calls are TRBV27 and TRBJ1-5; TRBD1 aligns across 8 bases. CDR3 residues: CASSPRGREQPQHF. CDR3 nucleotide sequence: TGTGCCAGCAGCCCCAGGGGGCGGGAGCAGCCCCAGCATTTT.